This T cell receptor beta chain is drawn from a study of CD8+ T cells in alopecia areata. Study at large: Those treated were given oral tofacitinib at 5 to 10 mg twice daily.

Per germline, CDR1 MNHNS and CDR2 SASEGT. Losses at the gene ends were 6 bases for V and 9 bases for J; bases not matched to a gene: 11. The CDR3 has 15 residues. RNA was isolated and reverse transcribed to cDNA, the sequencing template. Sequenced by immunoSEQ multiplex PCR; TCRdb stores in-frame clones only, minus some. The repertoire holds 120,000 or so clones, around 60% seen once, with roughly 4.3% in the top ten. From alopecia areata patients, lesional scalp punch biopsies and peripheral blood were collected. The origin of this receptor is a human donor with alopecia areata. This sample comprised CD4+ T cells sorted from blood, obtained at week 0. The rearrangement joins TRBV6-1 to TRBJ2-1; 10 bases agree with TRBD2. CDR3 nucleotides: TGTGCCAGCAGATCCGCTACTAGCGGGATTAGTGAGCAGTTCTTC. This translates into CASRSATSGISEQFF.